The T cell receptor beta chain under discussion was sequenced for a study of cytomegalovirus exposure and HLA in healthy donors. Notes on the study in general: Reported results showed that the classifier diagnosed cytomegalovirus status with high specificity and sensitivity. The study listed some 160 cytomegalovirus-associated TCR beta chains.

On this clone itself: Its antigen remains unidentified.

Vbeta (60) and Jbeta (13) primers were used in the PCR. Sequenced by immunoSEQ multiplex PCR; TCRdb stores in-frame clones only, minus some. The sample records around 91,000 clones, about three quarters being singletons. Trimming shortened V by 5 bases and J by 8 bases, and 12 bases separated the two germline ends. This CDR3 spans 13 amino acids. CDR1 is SEHNR, CDR2 FQNEAQ, per germline (reference sequence). This TCR was sampled from a male donor in good health and CMV-seropositive. Sample: PBMCs. This rearrangement joins TRBV7-9 to TRBJ1-4, with D possibly matching TRBD1 (5 bases). CDR3 residues: CASSAGSEEKLFF. In DNA, the CDR3 is TGTGCCAGCAGCGCAGGGTCTGAAGAAAAACTGTTTTTT.